This TCR beta chain was identified during a study of shared clonotypes between healthy human individuals. Sequencing was performed with immunoSEQ multiplex PCR; in TCRdb, only in-frame clones are kept and a portion is missing. The profile covers millions of clones, with roughly 91% appearing a single time and 1.7% taken by the ten largest. This clone was picked up one time. Terminally differentiated effector memory CD45RA+ cells were excluded from the naive CD8 cells, which were CD45RO-negative and positively selected for CCR7. Looked up from germline, CDR1 is ENHRY and CDR2 is SYGVKD. Losses at the gene ends were 4 bases for V and 6 bases for J; bases not matched to a gene: 8. CDR3 size: 14 residues.

This sequence originates from a man younger than 35 in good health. Some clones in this sample may be carry-over from other donors' samples. The sequenced sample was naive CD8+ T cells from PBMCs. The chain joins TRBV10-3 to TRBJ1-1; TRBD1 matches at 7 bases. The CDR3 loop is CAISAPGQSSEAFF. CDR3 in DNA: TGTGCCATCAGTGCGCCGGGACAGAGCTCTGAAGCTTTCTTT.